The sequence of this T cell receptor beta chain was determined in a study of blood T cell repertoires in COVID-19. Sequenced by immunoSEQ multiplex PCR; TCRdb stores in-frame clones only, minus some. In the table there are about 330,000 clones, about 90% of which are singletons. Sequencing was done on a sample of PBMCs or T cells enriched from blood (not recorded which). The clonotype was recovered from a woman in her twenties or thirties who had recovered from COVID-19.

The CDR3 coding sequence is TGTGCCAGCAGCTTAGAATTTGGACAGAGCTCTGGAAACACCATATATTTT. Encoded protein: CASSLEFGQSSGNTIYF. The chain combines TRBV13 with TRBJ1-3; tentatively, D is TRBD1 (6 bases). The V gene's germline CDR1 is PRHDT and CDR2 FYEKMQ (reference sequence). CDR3 size: 17 residues. Trimming stripped 1 base from V and 0 bases from J, with 13 bases between.